A single sample gave rise to the 25 T cell receptor beta chains below, sequenced in a study of T-cell reconstitution after alpha-beta-depleted transplantation in children. A library of TCRbeta sequences, prepared with unique molecular identifiers, was generated. From the PCR reads, TCRdb called clonotypes with MiXCR, one entry per CDR3 protein. The sample lists hundreds of thousands of distinct CDR3 sequences, under 15% occurring once. Material: PBMCs, obtained before TCRalphabeta/CD19-depleted stem cell transplant. The receptors derive from a girl between 2 and 10 years old with congenital amegakaryocytic thrombocytopenia, due to receive a stem cell transplant.

Of note for this clonotype: A clone one base away is much larger, so this may be a read error. The chain employs TRBV20-1 and TRBJ1-5, with 7 bases matching TRBD1. Germline lookup yields CDR1 DFQATT and CDR2 SNEGSKA (reference sequence). The CDR3 covers 15 residues. The ends lost 3 bases at V and 2 bases at J; junction bases unmatched: 7. The CDR3 DNA follows: TGCAGTGCTAGGGGTGTTGGACAGGGCAATCAGCCCCAGCATTTT. Amino acids: CSARGVGQGNQPQHF.

This clonotype was seen a handful of times. The rearrangement joins TRBV21-1 to TRBJ2-7; the table's TRBD1 call for D was not verified on the DNA. TRBV21-1 is termed a pseudogene. The CDR3 spans 16 residues. The CDR3 DNA is TGTGCCAGCAGCAACTCCTCGGGGACAAGAAAATACGAGCAGTACTTC. Translating gives CASSNSSGTRKYEQYF.

The rearrangement links TRBV29-1 to TRBJ2-7; 14 bases agree with TRBD2. The V gene end was trimmed by 4 bases and the J gene end by 5 bases; junction bases not matched to a gene: 22. The CDR3 consists of 20 residues. The germline CDR1 and CDR2 sequences are SQVTM and ANQGSEA. DNA of the CDR3: TGCAGCGTTGGCAGGACTAGCGGGAGGAACCCAGGAACCAGGGGACACGAGCAGTACTTC. Encoded protein: CSVGRTSGRNPGTRGHEQYF.

This chain links TRBV30 with TRBJ2-7; 9 positions agree with TRBD1. Germline V CDR1 and CDR2: GTSNPN, SVGIG (reference sequence). This CDR3 region has 15 residues. The junction had 5 bases not matched to a gene; V was cut back by 0 bases and J by 2 bases. CDR3 in DNA: TGTGCCTGGAGTGTACGGGGACAGGGTGCCTACGAGCAGTACTTC. Translating it yields CAWSVRGQGAYEQYF.

V gene TRBV7-9 combines with J gene TRBJ2-3; D unresolved. V lost 5 bases, J lost 4 bases, and 19 bases lay in between. Looked up from germline, CDR1 is SEHNR and CDR2 is FQNEAQ (reference sequence). The CDR3 contains 16 residues. The CDR3 is CASSPRLGMIADTQYF. CDR3 bases: TGTGCCAGCAGCCCCCGCCTGGGGATGATCGCAGATACGCAGTATTTT. Based on the CDR3 plus reference TRBV7-9 and TRBJ2-3, the full variable domain is DTGVSQNPRHKITKRGQNVTFRCDPISEHNRLYWYRQTLGQGPEFLTYFQNEAQLEKSRLLSDRFSAERPKGSFSTLEIQRTEQGDSAMYLCASSPRLGMIADTQYFGPGTRLTVL.

This clonotype was observed a few times. The genes are TRBV6-2 or TRBV6-3 and TRBJ2-3, with D unresolved. V was trimmed by 4 bases and J by 0 bases, leaving 17 bases between them. This CDR3 is 17 amino acids long. The germline CDR1 and CDR2 sequences are MNHEY and SVGEGT. CDR3 loop: CASSSLSLVTSTDTQYF. As DNA, the CDR3 is TGTGCCAGCAGTTCTCTTAGTCTCGTGACTAGCACAGATACGCAGTATTTT.

Written as DNA, the CDR3 is TGCGCCAGCAGCTTGGCATGGGCCGGGAACGAGCAGTACTTC. As protein: CASSLAWAGNEQYF. This rearrangement joins TRBV5-1 to TRBJ2-7; tentatively, D is TRBD2 (5 bases). The CDR3 is made up of 14 amino acids. Germline loops: CDR1 SGHRS, CDR2 YFSETQ. V was clipped by 0 bases and J by 5 bases, with 12 bases between them.

The rearrangement uses TRBV30 and TRBJ2-7; the D gene could be TRBD1 or TRBD2 (5 bases each). The CDR3 length is 14 residues. Germline CDR1 is GTSNPN and CDR2 is SVGIG (reference sequence). V was trimmed by 0 bases and J by 1 base, leaving 10 bases between them. The CDR3 spells CAWSVGTLSYEQYF. In DNA, the CDR3 is TGTGCCTGGAGTGTTGGGACGCTTTCCTACGAGCAGTACTTC.

This clonotype was observed many times. The J gene is TRBJ1-1, the V gene TRBV20-1; TRBD1 aligns across 8 bases. The CDR3 contains 14 residues. Germline CDR1 DFQATT, CDR2 SNEGSKA (reference sequence). V trimming: 6 bases; J trimming: 3 bases; junction bases outside the gene matches: 9. CDR3 region: CSALQGAGDTEAFF. In DNA, the CDR3 is TGCAGTGCCCTGCAGGGGGCAGGCGACACTGAAGCTTTCTTT.

This clonotype was detected many times. This chain connects TRBV10-3 to TRBJ1-1, with D possibly TRBD1 on 6 matching bases. V lost 7 bases to trimming and J lost 4 bases, with 10 bases between them. The CDR3 contains 12 residues. Per germline, CDR1 ENHRY and CDR2 SYGVKD. CDR3 sequence (DNA): TGTGCCATCAACGGAGGGGGCACTGAAGCTTTCTTT. This gives the protein CAINGGGTEAFF.

Many counts were recorded for this clonotype. J is TRBJ1-6 and V is TRBV28; TRBD1 agrees at 7 bases. Germline V CDR1 and CDR2: MDHEN, SYDVKM. After removal of 3 bases from V and 3 bases from J, the junction contained 2 bases not matched to a gene. The CDR3 length is 15 residues. In nucleotides, the CDR3 is TGTGCCAGCAGTTTTAGGACAGGCTATAATTCACCCCTCCACTTT. It specifies CASSFRTGYNSPLHF.

There are a few counts of this clonotype. V is TRBV20-1 and J is TRBJ2-7; 8 positions match TRBD2. CDR1 is DFQATT, CDR2 SNEGSKA, per germline (reference sequence). Losses at the gene ends were 3 bases for V and 4 bases for J; bases not matched to a gene: 17. This CDR3 is built from 17 residues. This CDR3 reads CSARTSDMYLRGYEQYF. The CDR3 nucleotides are TGCAGTGCTAGGACTAGCGATATGTACCTACGGGGTTACGAGCAGTACTTC.

The V call is TRBV12-3 or TRBV12-4, the J call TRBJ2-1, with D perhaps matching TRBD2 (6 bases). This CDR3 is built from 13 residues. The ends were cut back, 6 bases at V and 8 bases at J, with 14 bases in the middle. The CDR3 here is CASSHQERDEQFF. The CDR3 coding sequence is TGTGCCAGCAGCCACCAAGAGCGGGATGAGCAGTTCTTC.

This clonotype has just a few counts. This chain links TRBV2 with TRBJ2-7; TRBD1 matches 7 bases. CDR1 is SNHLY and CDR2 is FYNNEI in the germline V gene. Unmatched junction bases numbered 13, after V lost 7 bases and J lost 4 bases. This CDR3 is 15 amino acids long. The CDR3 reads CASTDRDSRGYEQYF. CDR3 DNA sequence: TGTGCCAGCACTGATAGGGACAGTCGAGGGTACGAGCAGTACTTC.

In its sample, this clonotype was seen many times. One end of the junction is discordant with germline, which a read error may explain. V usage is TRBV29-1 and J usage is TRBJ2-7; D not resolved. CDR3 length equals 11 residues. Germline V gene sequence: CDR1 SQVTM, CDR2 ANQGSEA. The CDR3 sequence is CSVEESARKTF. DNA of the CDR3: TGCAGCGTTGAAGAGAGTGCAAGGAAGACCTTC.

The table lists this clonotype with a few counts. The chain recombines TRBV5-1 with TRBJ2-2, with 8 bases lining up with TRBD2. Per germline, CDR1 SGHRS and CDR2 YFSETQ. CDR3 size: 15 residues. V lost 0 bases and J lost 6; bases outside the gene matches: 4. Written as DNA, the CDR3 is TGCGCCAGCAGCTTGGATAGCGGGATGTCCGGGGAGCTGTTTTTT. It specifies CASSLDSGMSGELFF.

On this clonotype: A read error may produce the germline difference seen at one junction end. V is TRBV2 and J is TRBJ2-7; D unresolved. The CDR3 is made up of 15 amino acids. Germline-derived CDR1 and CDR2 are SNHLY and FYNNEI. CDR3 sequence: CASREGPHRTYEQYF. The CDR3 DNA reads as TGTGCCAGCAGGGAAGGACCCCATAGAACCTACGAGCAGTACTTC.

As DNA, the CDR3 is TGCGCCAGCAGCCCGGGACTAGCGGGAGCAGTCTCCTACAATGAGCAGTTCTTC. This sequence encodes CASSPGLAGAVSYNEQFF. V gene TRBV5-1 combines with J gene TRBJ2-1; 14 bases line up with TRBD2. The V gene's germline CDR1 is SGHRS and CDR2 YFSETQ. This CDR3 has 18 amino acids. V shed 4 bases, J shed 0 bases, and the junction held 6 bases outside the gene matches.

This clonotype was observed many times. This chain's CDR3 is CASSLEQAGAVTYEQYF. CDR3 nucleotides: TGTGCCAGCAGTTTGGAGCAGGCCGGGGCAGTGACATACGAGCAGTACTTC. This chain uses TRBV12-3 or TRBV12-4 with TRBJ2-7; D assignment may be TRBD1 or TRBD2 (5 bases each). V gave up 3 bases and J gave up 4 bases, with 22 bases separating them. The CDR3 contains 17 residues.

This sequence joins TRBV5-1 and TRBJ2-1; 9 bases line up with TRBD2. V lost 0 bases, J lost 6 bases, and 4 bases stayed unmatched. Germline V lookup: CDR1 SGHRS, CDR2 YFSETQ. This CDR3 has 15 amino acids. CDR3 amino acids: CASSLDASGTNEQFF. The CDR3 nucleotides read TGCGCCAGCAGCTTGGATGCTAGCGGGACCAATGAGCAGTTCTTC. The whole variable domain, remainder taken from reference TRBV5-1 and TRBJ2-1, is KAGVTQTPRYLIKTRGQQVTLSCSPISGHRSVSWYQQTPGQGLQFLFEYFSETQRNKGNFPGRFSGRQFSNSRSEMNVSTLELGDSALYLCASSLDASGTNEQFFGPGTRLTVL.

This clonotype occurred a few times. The genes are TRBV5-1 and TRBJ2-6, with D perhaps matching TRBD1 (6 bases). CDR3 length equals 16 residues. Trimming pared 4 bases from V and 2 bases from J, leaving 13 bases between. Per the germline V gene, CDR1 is SGHRS and CDR2 is YFSETQ. The CDR3 DNA reads TGCGCCAGCAGCCAGGGGTTAGGGACTGGGGCCAACGTCCTGACTTTC. As protein: CASSQGLGTGANVLTF.

This clonotype was detected ten times or more. J is TRBJ2-7 and V is TRBV20-1, with 11 bases lining up with TRBD2. The V gene's germline CDR1 is DFQATT and CDR2 SNEGSKA (reference sequence). This CDR3 is 14 amino acids long. Trimming removed 4 bases from V and 3 bases from J; junction bases left unmatched: 5. Written as DNA, the CDR3 is TGCAGTGCTAATCTAGCGGGAGGCCTCTACGAGCAGTACTTC. Translating it yields CSANLAGGLYEQYF.

This clonotype showed up many times. The rearrangement joins TRBV5-1 to TRBJ2-1; 9 bases are a match to TRBD2. The CDR3 length is 17 residues. V was pared by 0 bases and J by 4 bases, with 8 bases of the junction left unmatched. CDR1 is SGHRS and CDR2 is YFSETQ in the germline V gene. The CDR3 spells CASSLGLAGGIYNEQFF. In DNA, the CDR3 is TGCGCCAGCAGCTTGGGCTTGGCGGGAGGGATATACAATGAGCAGTTCTTC.

This clonotype has a count of ten or more. The chain has TRBV5-6 and TRBJ2-7, with D perhaps assigned TRBD1 or TRBD2 (5 bases each). The germline V gene has CDR1 SGHDT and CDR2 YYEEEE. The CDR3 consists of 18 residues. Trimming took 2 bases from V and 0 from J, leaving 21 bases between them. The CDR3 nucleotides are TGTGCCAGCAGCTTTTATACGGGACCAGGTCCCTACTCCTACGAGCAGTACTTC. Translating gives CASSFYTGPGPYSYEQYF.

The CDR3 spells CASQGAFTDTQYF. CDR3 bases: TGTGCCAGCCAGGGGGCCTTCACAGATACGCAGTATTTT. The chain joins TRBV25-1 to TRBJ2-3, with 8 bases fitting TRBD1. The CDR3 totals 13 residues. J was trimmed by 2 bases and V by 8 bases; bases with no gene match: 3. The germline CDR1 and CDR2 sequences are MGHDK and SYGVNS.